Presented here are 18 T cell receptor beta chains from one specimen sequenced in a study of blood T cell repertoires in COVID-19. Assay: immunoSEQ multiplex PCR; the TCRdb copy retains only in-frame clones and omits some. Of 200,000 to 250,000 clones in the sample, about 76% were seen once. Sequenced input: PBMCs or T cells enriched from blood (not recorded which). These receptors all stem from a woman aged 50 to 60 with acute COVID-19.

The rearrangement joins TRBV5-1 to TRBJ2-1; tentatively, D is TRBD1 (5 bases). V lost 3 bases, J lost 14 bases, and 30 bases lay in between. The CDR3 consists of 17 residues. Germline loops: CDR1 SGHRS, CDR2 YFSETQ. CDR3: CASSWGPPGTPASSEFF. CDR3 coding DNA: TGCGCCAGCAGCTGGGGCCCGCCAGGCACCCCCGCAAGCTCGGAGTTCTTC.

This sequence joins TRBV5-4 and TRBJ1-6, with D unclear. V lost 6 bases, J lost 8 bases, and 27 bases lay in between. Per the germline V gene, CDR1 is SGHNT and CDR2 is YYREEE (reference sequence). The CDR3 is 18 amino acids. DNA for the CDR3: TGTGCCAGCACCCTCAGGCGGGTGGAATTTTTTACTGATTCACCCCTCCACTTT. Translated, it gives CASTLRRVEFFTDSPLHF.

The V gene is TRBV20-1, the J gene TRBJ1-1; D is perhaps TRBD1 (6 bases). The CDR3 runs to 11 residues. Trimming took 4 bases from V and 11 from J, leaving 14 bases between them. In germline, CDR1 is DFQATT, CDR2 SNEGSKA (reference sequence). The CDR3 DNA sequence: TGCAGTGCTAAAACCCACAGGGATGCTTTCTTT. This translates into CSAKTHRDAFF.

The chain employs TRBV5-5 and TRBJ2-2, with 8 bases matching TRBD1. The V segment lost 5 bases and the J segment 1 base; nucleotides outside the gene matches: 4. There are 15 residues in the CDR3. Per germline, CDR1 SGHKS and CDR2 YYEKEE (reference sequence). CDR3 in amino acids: CASSFDRGNTGELFF. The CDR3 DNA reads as TGTGCCAGCAGTTTCGACAGGGGGAACACCGGGGAGCTGTTTTTT.

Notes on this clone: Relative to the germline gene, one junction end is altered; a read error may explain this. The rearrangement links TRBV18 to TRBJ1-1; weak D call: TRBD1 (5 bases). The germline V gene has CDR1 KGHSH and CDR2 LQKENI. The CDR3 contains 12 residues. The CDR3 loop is CASSPPGGEAFF. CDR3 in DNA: TGTGCCAGCTCCCCACCGGGGGGTGAAGCTTTCTTT.

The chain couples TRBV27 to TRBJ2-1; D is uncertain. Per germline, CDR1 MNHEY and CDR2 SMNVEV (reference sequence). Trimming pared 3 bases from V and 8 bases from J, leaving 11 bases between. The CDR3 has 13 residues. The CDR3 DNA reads TGTGCCAGCAGTTTTCTCGTATCCCATGAGCAGTTCTTC. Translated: CASSFLVSHEQFF.

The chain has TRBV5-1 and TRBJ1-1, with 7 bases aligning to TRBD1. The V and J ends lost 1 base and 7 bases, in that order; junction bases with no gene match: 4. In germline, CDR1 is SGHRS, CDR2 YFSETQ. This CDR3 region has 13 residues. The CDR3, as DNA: TGCGCCAGCAGCTTGCCGGGACAGCTTGAAGCTTTCTTT. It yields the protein CASSLPGQLEAFF.

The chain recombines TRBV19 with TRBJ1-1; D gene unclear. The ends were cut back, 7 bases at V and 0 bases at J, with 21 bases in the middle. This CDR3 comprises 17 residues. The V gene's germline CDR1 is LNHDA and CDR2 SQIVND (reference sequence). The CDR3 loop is CASTPGGSSRLNTEAFF. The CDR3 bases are TGTGCCAGTACCCCGGGAGGATCTAGTAGGCTGAACACTGAAGCTTTCTTT. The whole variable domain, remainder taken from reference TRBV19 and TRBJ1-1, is DGGITQSPKYLFRKEGQNVTLSCEQNLNHDAMYWYRQDPGQGLRLIYYSQIVNDFQKGDIAEGYSVSREKKESFPLTVTSAQKNPTAFYLCASTPGGSSRLNTEAFFGQGTRLTVV.

CDR3 in amino acids: CATSDDDRVGPQHF. CDR3 nucleotides: TGTGCCACCAGTGATGACGACAGGGTAGGGCCCCAGCATTTT. The chain joins TRBV24-1 to TRBJ1-5, with TRBD1 identical over 7 bases. CDR1 and CDR2 (germline): KGHDR, SFDVKD. Trimming removed 3 bases from V and 9 bases from J; junction bases left unmatched: 7. The CDR3 is 14 amino acids.

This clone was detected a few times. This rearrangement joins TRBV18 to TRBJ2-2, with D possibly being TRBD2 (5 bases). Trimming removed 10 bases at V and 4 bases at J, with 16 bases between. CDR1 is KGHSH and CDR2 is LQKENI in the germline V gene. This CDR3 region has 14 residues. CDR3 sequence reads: CATGLAKLTGELFF. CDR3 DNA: TGTGCCACCGGGCTAGCAAAACTCACCGGGGAGCTGTTTTTT.

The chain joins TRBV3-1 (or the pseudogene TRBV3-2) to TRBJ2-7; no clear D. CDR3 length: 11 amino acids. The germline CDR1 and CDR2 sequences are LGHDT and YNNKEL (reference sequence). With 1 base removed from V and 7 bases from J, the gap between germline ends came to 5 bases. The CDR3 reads CASSQGREQYF. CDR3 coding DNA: TGTGCCAGCAGCCAAGGCAGGGAGCAGTACTTC.

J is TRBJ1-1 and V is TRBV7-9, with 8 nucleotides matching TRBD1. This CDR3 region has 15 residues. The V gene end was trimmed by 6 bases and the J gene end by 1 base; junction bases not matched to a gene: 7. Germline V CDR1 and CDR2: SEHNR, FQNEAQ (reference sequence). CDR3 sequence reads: CASRPTGGENTEAFF. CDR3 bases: TGTGCCAGCAGGCCCACAGGGGGTGAGAACACTGAAGCTTTCTTT.

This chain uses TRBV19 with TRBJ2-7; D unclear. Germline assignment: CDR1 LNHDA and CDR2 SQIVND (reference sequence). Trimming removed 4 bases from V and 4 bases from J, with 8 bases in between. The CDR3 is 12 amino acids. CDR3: CASSTGGYEQYF. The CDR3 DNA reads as TGTGCCAGTAGTACCGGCGGATACGAGCAGTACTTC.

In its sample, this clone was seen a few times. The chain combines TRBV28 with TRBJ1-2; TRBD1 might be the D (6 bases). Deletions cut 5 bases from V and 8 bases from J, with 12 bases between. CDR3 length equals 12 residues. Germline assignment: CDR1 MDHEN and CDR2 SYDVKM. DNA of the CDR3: TGTGCCAGCAGTACAGGGTCATGGGGCTACACCTTC. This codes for CASSTGSWGYTF.

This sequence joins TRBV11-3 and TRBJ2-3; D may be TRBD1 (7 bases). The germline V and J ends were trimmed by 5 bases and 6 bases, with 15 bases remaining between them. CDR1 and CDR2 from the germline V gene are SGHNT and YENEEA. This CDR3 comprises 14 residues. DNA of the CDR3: TGTGCCAGCAGCCTACGCAGGGGGGATGATACGCAGTATTTT. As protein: CASSLRRGDDTQYF. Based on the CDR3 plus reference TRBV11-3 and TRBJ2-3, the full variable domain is EAGVVQSPRYKIIEKKQPVAFWCNPISGHNTLYWYLQNLGQGPELLIRYENEEAVDDSQLPKDRFSAERLKGVDSTLKIQPAELGDSAVYLCASSLRRGDDTQYFGPGTRLTVL.

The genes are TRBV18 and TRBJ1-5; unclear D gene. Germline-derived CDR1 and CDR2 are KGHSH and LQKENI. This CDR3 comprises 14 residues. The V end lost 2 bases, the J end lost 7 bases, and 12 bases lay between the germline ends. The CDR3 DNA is TGTGCCAGCTCACCAGTTGGAGGGAACCAGCCCCAGCATTTT. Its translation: CASSPVGGNQPQHF.

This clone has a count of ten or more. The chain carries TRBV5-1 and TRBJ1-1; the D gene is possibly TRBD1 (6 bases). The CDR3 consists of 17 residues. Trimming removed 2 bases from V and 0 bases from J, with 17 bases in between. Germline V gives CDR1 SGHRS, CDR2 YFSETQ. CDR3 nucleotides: TGCGCCAGCAGCTTTCGACAGGCCGCATCCATGAACACTGAAGCTTTCTTT. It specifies CASSFRQAASMNTEAFF.

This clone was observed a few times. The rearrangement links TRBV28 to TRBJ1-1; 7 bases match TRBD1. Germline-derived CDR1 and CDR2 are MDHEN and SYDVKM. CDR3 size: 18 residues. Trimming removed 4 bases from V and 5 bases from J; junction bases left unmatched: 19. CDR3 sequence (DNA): TGTGCCAGCAGTTCATTCCGGGACAGCATGGTTCGTCGAACTGAAGCTTTCTTT. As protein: CASSSFRDSMVRRTEAFF.